The 10 T cell receptor beta chains in this list originate from one sample, sequenced in a study of blood T cells in healthy people across ages. A second PCR of about 7 to 11 cycles used a sample-barcoded 5' primer and a J-beta primer mix. A single record per CDR3 protein comes from TCRdb applying MiXCR to the 5' RACE reads. Of around 1,800,000 distinct CDR3 sequences listed, about two fifths are singletons. The sequencing sample was made of blood. These receptors were taken from a human donor in good health.

As for this clonotype: At one end the junction does not follow the germline gene, possibly because of a read error. The chain recombines TRBV27 with TRBJ2-7, with D possibly being TRBD1 (6 bases). The CDR3 is made up of 15 amino acids. CDR1 and CDR2 from the germline V gene are MNHEY and SMNVEV (reference sequence). The chain's CDR3 is CASSYDRPSFYERYF. CDR3 nucleotides: TGTGCCAGCAGTTACGACAGGCCAAGCTTCTACGAGCGGTACTTC.

This clonotype has a handful of counts. The chain joins TRBV4-1 to TRBJ2-5; TRBD2 matches 8 bases. The CDR3 consists of 16 residues. V lost 2 bases and J lost 5; bases outside the gene matches: 10. CDR1 is MGHRA and CDR2 is YSYEKL in the germline V gene. In DNA form, the CDR3 reads TGCGCCAGCAGCCAATTGAGCGGGGGCCCTAGGGAGACCCAGTACTTC. This codes for CASSQLSGGPRETQYF.

A word on this clonotype: Germline and junction disagree at one end, which may indicate a read error. The rearrangement joins TRBV28 to TRBJ2-5, with D uncertain. CDR3 size: 13 residues. CDR1 and CDR2 from the germline V gene are MDHEN and SYDVKM. The CDR3 bases are TGTGCCGGCAGCTTTCCGTACCAAGAGACCCAGTACTTC. It codes for CAGSFPYQETQYF.

This clonotype showed up just a few times. With a much larger clone just one base away, this may be a read error. This sequence joins TRBV15 and TRBJ2-1; D uncertain. The CDR3 totals 12 residues. Trimming removed 1 base from V and 5 bases from J, with 3 bases in between. Germline V lookup: CDR1 LNHNV, CDR2 YYDKDF (reference sequence). The CDR3 DNA is TGTGCCACCAGCAGAGCGAACAATGAGCAGTTCTTC. This sequence encodes CATSRANNEQFF.

This rearrangement joins TRBV28 to TRBJ2-1; TRBD1 aligns across 7 bases. V lost 6 bases to trimming and J lost 3 bases; unmatched junction nucleotides: 8. The CDR3 loop spans 15 amino acids. Looked up from germline, CDR1 is MDHEN and CDR2 is SYDVKM. CDR3 sequence (DNA): TGTGCCAGCAGCCTAAGACAGGGTGACTACAATGAGCAGTTCTTC. Translation: CASSLRQGDYNEQFF.

V usage is TRBV10-3 and J usage is TRBJ2-5; D is possibly TRBD1 (6 bases). V was shortened by 4 bases and J by 2 bases, with 17 bases between the two germline ends. CDR3 length equals 16 residues. Looked up from germline, CDR1 is ENHRY and CDR2 is SYGVKD. The CDR3 nucleotides read TGTGCCATCAGTGGGGAGAATTGGACAGAGCAAGAGACCCAGTACTTC. Translated, it gives CAISGENWTEQETQYF.

Here the CDR3 DNA reads TGTGCCAGCAGCGTAGTAGTTTGGGGGGAGCAGTTCTTC. Amino acid sequence: CASSVVVWGEQFF. The chain uses TRBV9 and TRBJ2-1; possibly TRBD1 or TRBD2 for D (5 bases each). Deletions cut 0 bases from V and 10 bases from J, with 11 bases between. CDR3 length: 13 amino acids. Germline V gives CDR1 SGDLS, CDR2 YYNGEE.

The chain has TRBV5-1 and TRBJ2-5; D tentatively fits TRBD1 or TRBD2 (5 bases each). This CDR3 has 15 amino acids. Per germline, CDR1 SGHRS and CDR2 YFSETQ. V gave up 5 bases and J gave up 4 bases, with 18 bases separating them. Written as DNA, the CDR3 is TGCGCCAGCAGAATAGGGACCGCCGGAGGAGAGACCCAGTACTTC. It yields the protein CASRIGTAGGETQYF. The full variable domain, its missing parts supplied by reference TRBV5-1 and TRBJ2-5, is KAGVTQTPRYLIKTRGQQVTLSCSPISGHRSVSWYQQTPGQGLQFLFEYFSETQRNKGNFPGRFSGRQFSNSRSEMNVSTLELGDSALYLCASRIGTAGGETQYFGPGTRLLVL.

This clonotype was found a few times. The rearrangement links TRBV20-1 to TRBJ1-2; D perhaps matches TRBD1 (5 bases). Germline loops: CDR1 DFQATT, CDR2 SNEGSKA (reference sequence). V lost 4 bases and J lost 7, with 19 bases in between. The CDR3 contains 14 residues. CDR3 region: CSATKGLPSGGYTF. DNA for the CDR3: TGCAGTGCTACCAAGGGACTGCCCTCGGGTGGCTACACCTTC.

This clonotype has only a few counts. The rearrangement links TRBV7-9 to TRBJ2-4; 9 nucleotides align to TRBD1. The better agreement between TRBJ2-7 and the DNA end casts doubt on the J call. In germline, CDR1 is SEHNR, CDR2 FQNEAQ (reference sequence). This CDR3 is 16 amino acids long. DNA of the CDR3: TGTGCCAGCAGCCCAACCGGAGGACAGGGGTTTTACGAGCAGTACTTC. Translation gives CASSPTGGQGFYEQYF.